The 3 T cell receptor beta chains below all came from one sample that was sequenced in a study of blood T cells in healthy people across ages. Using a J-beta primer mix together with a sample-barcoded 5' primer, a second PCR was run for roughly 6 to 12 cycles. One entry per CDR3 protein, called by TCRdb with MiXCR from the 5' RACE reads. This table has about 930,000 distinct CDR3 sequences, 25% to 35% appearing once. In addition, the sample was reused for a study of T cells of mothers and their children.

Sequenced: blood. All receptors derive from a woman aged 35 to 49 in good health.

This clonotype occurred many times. CDR3 DNA sequence: TGTGCCAGCTCACTGGACGCACAGGCGTGGTATGGCTACACCTTC. This sequence encodes CASSLDAQAWYGYTF. The chain uses TRBV18 and TRBJ1-2; weak D call: TRBD1 (5 bases). Per germline, CDR1 KGHSH and CDR2 LQKENI. V was cut by 4 bases and J by 5 bases, with 17 bases left in between. CDR3 length: 15 amino acids.

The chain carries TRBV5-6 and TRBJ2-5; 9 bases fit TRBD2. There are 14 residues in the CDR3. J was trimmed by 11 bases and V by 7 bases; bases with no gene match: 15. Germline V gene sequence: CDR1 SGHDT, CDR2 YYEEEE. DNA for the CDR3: TGTGCCAGCCCCCCTGGGCGGGGGGGTCGTGAGCAGTACTTC. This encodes CASPPGRGGREQYF.

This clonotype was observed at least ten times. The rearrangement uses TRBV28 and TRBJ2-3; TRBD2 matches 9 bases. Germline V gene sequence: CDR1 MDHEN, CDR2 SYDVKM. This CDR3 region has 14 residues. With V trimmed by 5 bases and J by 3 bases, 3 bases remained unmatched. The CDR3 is CASSAGGRTDTQYF. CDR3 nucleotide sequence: TGTGCCAGCAGTGCGGGGGGGCGAACAGATACGCAGTATTTT.